This entry lists 31 T cell receptor beta chains sequenced from one sample in a study of a mutant IDH1 vaccine in newly diagnosed glioma. Time point noted: week 47, end of study. The vaccine gave 300 ug of a 20-mer mutant IDH1 peptide subcutaneously per dose. Profiling relied on immunoSEQ multiplex PCR, and the TCRdb table lists in-frame clones only, not all of them. Found here are around 30,000 clones, about 86% of them singletons; the top ten hold around 13%. Antigen specificity for these receptors is unknown. The source material was PBMCs, sampled from a glioma patient whose treatment included an IDH1 peptide vaccine. These receptors came from a woman aged 25 to 39 with glioma.

The genes are TRBV10-3 and TRBJ1-4; D unresolved. CDR3 length: 13 amino acids. V lost 6 bases and J 4 bases, leaving 9 bases between the germline ends. The germline V gene encodes CDR1 ENHRY and CDR2 SYGVKD. CDR3 region: CAIRGAGNEKLFF. CDR3 bases: TGTGCCATCAGGGGCGCTGGTAATGAAAAACTGTTTTTT.

The rearrangement uses TRBV6-1 and TRBJ2-4; D unresolved. The CDR3 spans 13 residues. Germline loops: CDR1 MNHNS, CDR2 SASEGT. Trimming pared 8 bases from V and 0 bases from J, leaving 8 bases between. The CDR3: CASWELAKNIQYF. The CDR3 bases are TGTGCCAGCTGGGAACTAGCCAAAAACATTCAGTACTTC.

This clone was found a few times. V gene TRBV4-1 combines with J gene TRBJ1-5; weak D call: TRBD1 (5 bases). The ends were cut back, 2 bases at V and 9 bases at J, with 8 bases in the middle. The CDR3 has 12 residues. Germline V lookup: CDR1 MGHRA, CDR2 YSYEKL. DNA for the CDR3: TGCGCCAGCAGCCAAAAGGGGTCGCCCCAGCATTTT. Its translation: CASSQKGSPQHF.

The CDR3 bases are TGTGCCAGCAGTGAAGGTTGGGGGGGGGTAGTGAATGAGCAGTTCTTC. It yields the protein CASSEGWGGVVNEQFF. This chain links TRBV2 with TRBJ2-1; 7 nucleotides line up with TRBD2. There are 16 residues in the CDR3. The germline V gene encodes CDR1 SNHLY and CDR2 FYNNEI. V shed 1 base, J shed 7 bases, and the junction held 10 bases outside the gene matches.

V and J are TRBV7-2 and TRBJ2-5, with 9 nucleotides matching TRBD2. With V trimmed by 0 bases and J by 2 bases, 4 bases remained unmatched. Germline loops: CDR1 SGHTA, CDR2 FQGNSA. The CDR3 is 16 residues long. The DNA for the CDR3 is TGTGCCAGCAGCTTAGCAGCGGCGGGGGGGCAAGAGACCCAGTACTTC. The encoded protein is CASSLAAAGGQETQYF.

The chain couples TRBV21-1 to TRBJ2-2; the D call in the table, TRBD1, was not verified against the DNA. TRBV21-1 constitutes a pseudogene. This CDR3 contains 16 residues. The CDR3 DNA reads TGTGCCAGCAGCAAGGACAGGGACGCGAACACCGGGGAGCTGTTTTTT. Amino acid sequence: CASSKDRDANTGELFF.

The rearrangement links TRBV4-2 to TRBJ1-1; no reliable D call. This CDR3 has 13 amino acids. V was shortened by 4 bases and J by 3 bases, with 9 bases between the two germline ends. Germline assignment: CDR1 LGHNA and CDR2 YNFKEQ. This CDR3 is CASSLKADTEAFF. Written as DNA, the CDR3 is TGTGCCAGCAGCCTCAAAGCGGACACTGAAGCTTTCTTT.

The V and J genes are TRBV4-1 and TRBJ1-1; tentative D call: TRBD1 (5 bases). Trimming removed 0 bases from V and 0 bases from J, with 8 bases in between. The CDR3 extends over 15 amino acids. Germline CDR1 reads MGHRA; CDR2 reads YSYEKL. The CDR3 nucleotides read TGCGCCAGCAGCCAAGACGGGACGGTGAACACTGAAGCTTTCTTT. It encodes CASSQDGTVNTEAFF.

The chain uses TRBV7-2 and TRBJ1-3; 8 positions match TRBD1. V was pared by 5 bases and J by 8 bases, with 11 bases of the junction left unmatched. Germline CDR1 SGHTA, CDR2 FQGNSA. This CDR3 has 15 amino acids. Here the CDR3 DNA reads TGTGCCAGCAGCCAGGAACAGGGGGGCAGGCACACCATATATTTT. Translating it yields CASSQEQGGRHTIYF.

The chain couples TRBV6-5 to TRBJ2-6, with D possibly being TRBD2 (6 bases). There are 16 residues in the CDR3. The V gene lost 2 bases and the J gene lost 3 bases, with 11 bases spanning the gap. The germline CDR1 and CDR2 sequences are MNHEY and SVGAGI. The CDR3 bases are TGTGCCAGCAGTTACCTACTCGGGGGTGGGGCCAACGTCCTGACTTTC. Amino acids: CASSYLLGGGANVLTF.

This chain uses TRBV11-2 with TRBJ1-2; tentatively, D is TRBD1 (6 bases). The germline V gene has CDR1 SGHAT and CDR2 FQNNGV. This CDR3 is 13 amino acids long. V lost 4 bases, J lost 4 bases, and 10 bases lay in between. In DNA, the CDR3 is TGTGCCAGCAGCTACAGGGTCGGCTATGGCTACACCTTC. This codes for CASSYRVGYGYTF.

The rearrangement uses TRBV18 and TRBJ1-1; D remains unclear. This CDR3 is 14 amino acids long. Per germline, CDR1 KGHSH and CDR2 LQKENI. The ends were cut back, 2 bases at V and 1 base at J, with 8 bases in the middle. The CDR3 DNA is TGTGCCAGCTCACCAAAGGGAGAGAACACTGAAGCTTTCTTT. Amino acid sequence: CASSPKGENTEAFF.

CDR3 sequence: CAIGGSGTDTQYF. CDR3 nucleotide sequence: TGTGCCATCGGGGGGAGTGGCACAGATACGCAGTATTTT. This chain connects TRBV10-3 to TRBJ2-3; perhaps TRBD2 as D (6 bases). The germline V gene encodes CDR1 ENHRY and CDR2 SYGVKD. V dropped 8 bases and J dropped 1 base, with 10 bases sitting between them. The CDR3 loop spans 13 amino acids.

The V call is TRBV18, the J call TRBJ1-2; 7 bases map to TRBD1. The V gene end was trimmed by 2 bases and the J gene end by 1 base; junction bases not matched to a gene: 1. The CDR3 runs to 14 residues. Germline V gene lookup returns CDR1 KGHSH and CDR2 LQKENI. As DNA, the CDR3 is TGTGCCAGCTCACCAGGGACAGTTAACTATGGCTACACCTTC. It encodes CASSPGTVNYGYTF.

The chain employs TRBV13 and TRBJ2-2; TRBD2 matches 15 bases. CDR3 size: 21 residues. The ends lost 0 bases at V and 0 bases at J; junction bases unmatched: 8. Germline CDR1 reads PRHDT; CDR2 reads FYEKMQ (reference sequence). As DNA, the CDR3 is TGTGCCAGCAGCTTAGGGTTTGTGGGACTAGCGGGGGGCCCGAACACCGGGGAGCTGTTTTTT. It yields the protein CASSLGFVGLAGGPNTGELFF.

V gene TRBV14 combines with J gene TRBJ2-7; tentatively, D is TRBD1 (6 bases). The ends were cut back, 8 bases at V and 4 bases at J, with 12 bases in the middle. This CDR3 is built from 12 residues. Germline assignment: CDR1 SGHDN and CDR2 FVKESK. CDR3 in DNA: TGTGCCAGCGGGTCAAGGGGGTACGAGCAGTACTTC. It encodes CASGSRGYEQYF. The full variable domain, completed using reference TRBV14 and TRBJ2-7, is EAGVTQFPSHSVIEKGQTVTLRCDPISGHDNLYWYRRVMGKEIKFLLHFVKESKQDESGMPNNRFLAERTGGTYSTLKVQPAELEDSGVYFCASGSRGYEQYFGPGTRLTVT.

J is TRBJ1-5 and V is TRBV7-2, with 10 bases fitting TRBD1. CDR1 and CDR2 from the germline V gene are SGHTA and FQGNSA. Unmatched junction bases numbered 5, after V lost 5 bases and J lost 4 bases. The CDR3 contains 15 residues. CDR3 in DNA: TGTGCCAGCAGCGCCGACAGGGGGCGGAATCAGCCCCAGCATTTT. Amino acids: CASSADRGRNQPQHF. The complete variable domain, with remaining parts taken from reference TRBV7-2 and TRBJ1-5, reads GAGVSQSPSNKVTEKGKDVELRCDPISGHTALYWYRQSLGQGLEFLIYFQGNSAPDKSGLPSDRFSAERTGGSVSTLTIQRTQQEDSAVYLCASSADRGRNQPQHFGDGTRLSIL.

The rearrangement uses TRBV2 and TRBJ2-3; D may be TRBD1 (6 bases). Trimming pared 6 bases from V and 0 bases from J, leaving 13 bases between. The CDR3 length is 15 residues. Germline CDR1 and CDR2: SNHLY and FYNNEI. In DNA form, the CDR3 reads TGTGCCAGCAGCCCGGGACAATTTAGCACAGATACGCAGTATTTT. This encodes CASSPGQFSTDTQYF.

This clone turned up a few times. The rearrangement joins TRBV5-1 to TRBJ1-1; 10 nucleotides align to TRBD1. J was trimmed by 3 bases and V by 4 bases; bases with no gene match: 6. The CDR3 has 15 amino acids. Germline V gives CDR1 SGHRS, CDR2 YFSETQ. In nucleotides, the CDR3 is TGCGCCAGCAGCCAATGGACAGGGGGGGACACTGAAGCTTTCTTT. It codes for CASSQWTGGDTEAFF.

This clone was detected once. This rearrangement joins TRBV4-1 to TRBJ1-4; no clear D. Trimming removed 5 bases from V and 3 bases from J, with 19 bases in between. Germline V gene sequence: CDR1 MGHRA, CDR2 YSYEKL. The CDR3 totals 17 residues. This CDR3 is CASSSDGVWGSNEKLFF. The CDR3 region has the DNA TGCGCCAGCAGCTCAGATGGGGTGTGGGGATCTAATGAAAAACTGTTTTTT.

CDR3 residues: CASSVDPGQHGNEQFF. The CDR3, as DNA: TGTGCCAGCAGCGTAGATCCGGGACAACACGGAAATGAGCAGTTCTTC. V gene TRBV9 combines with J gene TRBJ2-1; possibly TRBD1 for D (6 bases). The CDR3 totals 16 residues. V lost 0 bases and J lost 7, with 17 bases in between. Germline CDR1 and CDR2: SGDLS and YYNGEE.

The chain uses TRBV18 and TRBJ1-2; 12 bases agree with TRBD1. The V gene's germline CDR1 is KGHSH and CDR2 LQKENI. The trim removed 0 bases at V and 7 bases at J, leaving 0 bases unmatched. There are 14 residues in the CDR3. The CDR3 loop is CASSPPGQGAGYTF. In DNA, the CDR3 is TGTGCCAGCTCACCACCGGGACAGGGGGCTGGCTACACCTTC.

CDR3 residues: CASSPDRVDTQYF. DNA of the CDR3: TGTGCCAGCAGCCCGGACAGGGTAGATACGCAGTATTTT. This rearrangement joins TRBV5-4 to TRBJ2-3; 8 bases map to TRBD1. CDR3 size: 13 residues. J gave up 5 bases and V 4 bases, and 3 bases lay outside the gene matches. Germline V gene data show CDR1 as SGHNT and CDR2 as YYREEE (reference sequence).

The rearrangement joins TRBV18 to TRBJ1-6; D not resolved. The CDR3 has 13 amino acids. Trimming left V 3 bases short and J 8 bases short, with 8 bases between. Germline values: CDR1 KGHSH, CDR2 LQKENI. CDR3 DNA sequence: TGTGCCAGCTCACCCAATAGGGATTCACCCCTCCACTTT. This gives the protein CASSPNRDSPLHF.

The rearrangement links TRBV5-4 to TRBJ1-3; D is unclear. The germline V gene has CDR1 SGHNT and CDR2 YYREEE (reference sequence). CDR3 length equals 14 residues. Trimming shortened V by 2 bases and J by 4 bases, and 10 bases separated the two germline ends. This chain's CDR3 is CASSLKGLGNTIYF. The CDR3 DNA is TGTGCCAGCAGCTTAAAGGGTCTAGGAAACACCATATATTTT. Variable domain in full (rest from reference TRBV5-4 and TRBJ1-3): ETGVTQSPTHLIKTRGQQVTLRCSSQSGHNTVSWYQQALGQGPQFIFQYYREEENGRGNFPPRFSGLQFPNYSSELNVNALELDDSALYLCASSLKGLGNTIYFGEGSWLTVV.

The V call is TRBV30, the J call TRBJ1-2; TRBD1 might be the D (6 bases). The ends were cut back, 5 bases at V and 0 bases at J, with 10 bases in the middle. From germline, CDR1 is GTSNPN and CDR2 SVGIG (reference sequence). The CDR3 is made up of 13 amino acids. The CDR3 region is CAWDRSTNYGYTF. CDR3 DNA: TGTGCCTGGGACAGGAGCACTAACTATGGCTACACCTTC.

The chain combines TRBV2 with TRBJ1-2; 7 nucleotides agree with TRBD1. Germline-derived CDR1 and CDR2 are SNHLY and FYNNEI. The CDR3 loop spans 19 amino acids. V shed 6 bases, J shed 2 bases, and the junction held 21 bases outside the gene matches. As DNA, the CDR3 is TGTGCCAGCAGATCGACTCTCCTCCTTCGGTCAGGGGGGAACTATGGCTACACCTTC. Amino acids: CASRSTLLLRSGGNYGYTF.

This chain joins TRBV5-5 and TRBJ2-7; D is possibly TRBD1 or TRBD2 (5 bases each). V lost 4 bases and J lost 10, with 18 bases in between. Per the germline V gene, CDR1 is SGHKS and CDR2 is YYEKEE (reference sequence). This CDR3 has 13 amino acids. CDR3 residues: CASSLRDGDPQYF. DNA of the CDR3: TGTGCCAGCAGCCTCAGGGATGGGGACCCCCAGTACTTC. Full variable domain (rest looked up from reference TRBV5-5 and TRBJ2-7): DAGVTQSPTHLIKTRGQQVTLRCSPISGHKSVSWYQQVLGQGPQFIFQYYEKEERGRGNFPDRFSARQFPNYSSELNVNALLLGDSALYLCASSLRDGDPQYFGPGTRLTVT.

The chain uses TRBV30 and TRBJ1-2; maybe TRBD1 (5 bases). The germline gives CDR1 GTSNPN, CDR2 SVGIG (reference sequence). CDR3 length: 14 residues. V lost 0 bases to trimming and J lost 4 bases, with 12 bases between them. The CDR3 DNA follows: TGTGCCTGGAGTGTAGGTGGCAGGGCCTATGGCTACACCTTC. Amino acids: CAWSVGGRAYGYTF.

The J gene is TRBJ1-1, the V gene TRBV15; TRBD1 agrees at 9 bases. J gave up 1 base and V 0 bases, and 6 bases lay outside the gene matches. This CDR3 is 17 amino acids long. Germline V gene sequence: CDR1 LNHNV, CDR2 YYDKDF (reference sequence). DNA for the CDR3: TGTGCCACCAGCAGAGAGGGGGACAGGGTGGGGAACACTGAAGCTTTCTTT. It codes for CATSREGDRVGNTEAFF.

This clone has a single count. The CDR3 bases are TGCGCCAGCAGCCAAGGATACGGAGGATATGGCTACACCTTC. This translates into CASSQGYGGYGYTF. The chain uses TRBV4-1 and TRBJ1-2; D ambiguous. Germline V gives CDR1 MGHRA, CDR2 YSYEKL. The CDR3 length is 14 residues. Trimming cost V 1 base and J 5 bases, with 11 bases left between them.